This T cell receptor beta chain was recovered during a study of cytomegalovirus exposure and HLA in healthy donors. Study-wide points: Association of a missense DCLRE1C variant with TCR beta V- and J-gene trimming was reported in a later analysis. Rare TCR sequences dominated, though some public TCRs recurred in many donors. Reportedly, HLA-A and HLA-B alleles of most subjects were accurately predicted from TCR beta. In a later analysis, specific HLA alleles were associated with approximately 17,000 TCR beta sequences at a 0.05 false discovery rate.

PCR employed 60 Vbeta and 13 Jbeta primers. Assay used: immunoSEQ multiplex PCR; TCRdb lists only in-frame clones, some missing. Found here are under 100,000 clones; the top ten clones hold around 4.4%. About this clone: Antigen: not known.

The CDR3 totals 17 residues. The junction had 8 bases not matched to a gene; V was cut back by 2 bases and J by 0 bases. CDR1 is GTSNPN and CDR2 is SVGIG in the germline V gene (reference sequence). The J gene is TRBJ2-3, the V gene TRBV30, with 10 bases lining up with TRBD1. This receptor was taken from a young man in good health and CMV-seronegative. Sequencing used PBMCs. The DNA of the CDR3 is TGTGCCTGGAGTCGGGACAGGGGCTTTCCTAGCACAGATACGCAGTATTTT. This sequence encodes CAWSRDRGFPSTDTQYF.